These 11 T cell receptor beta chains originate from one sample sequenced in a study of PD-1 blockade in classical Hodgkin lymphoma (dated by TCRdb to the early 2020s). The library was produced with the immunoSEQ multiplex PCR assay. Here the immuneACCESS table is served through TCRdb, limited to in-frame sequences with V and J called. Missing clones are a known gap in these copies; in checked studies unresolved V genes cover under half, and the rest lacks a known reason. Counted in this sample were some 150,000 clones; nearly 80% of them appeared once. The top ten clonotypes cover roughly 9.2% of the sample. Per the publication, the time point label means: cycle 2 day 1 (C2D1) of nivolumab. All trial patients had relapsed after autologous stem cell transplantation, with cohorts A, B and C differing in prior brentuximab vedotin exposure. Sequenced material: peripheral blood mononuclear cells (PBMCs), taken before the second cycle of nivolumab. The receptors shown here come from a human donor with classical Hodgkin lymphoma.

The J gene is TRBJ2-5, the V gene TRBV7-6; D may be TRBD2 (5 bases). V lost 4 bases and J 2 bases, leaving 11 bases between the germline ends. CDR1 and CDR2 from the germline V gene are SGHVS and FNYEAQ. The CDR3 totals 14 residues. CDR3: CASSSARVQETQYF. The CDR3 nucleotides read TGTGCCAGCAGCTCCGCGCGGGTGCAAGAGACCCAGTACTTC. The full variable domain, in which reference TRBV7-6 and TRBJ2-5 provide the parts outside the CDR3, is GAGVSQSPRYKVTKRGQDVALRCDPISGHVSLYWYRQALGQGPEFLTYFNYEAQQDKSGLPNDRFSAERPEGSISTLTIQRTEQRDSAMYRCASSSARVQETQYFGPGTRLLVL.

CDR3 region: CASSLDPRGDEQYF. The CDR3 coding sequence is TGTGCCAGCAGCTTAGATCCGAGGGGCGACGAGCAGTACTTC. The chain employs TRBV11-3 and TRBJ2-7; TRBD1 or TRBD2 may be the D gene (5 bases each). V lost 0 bases and J lost 5, with 11 bases in between. There are 14 residues in the CDR3. Germline V gene lookup returns CDR1 SGHNT and CDR2 YENEEA.

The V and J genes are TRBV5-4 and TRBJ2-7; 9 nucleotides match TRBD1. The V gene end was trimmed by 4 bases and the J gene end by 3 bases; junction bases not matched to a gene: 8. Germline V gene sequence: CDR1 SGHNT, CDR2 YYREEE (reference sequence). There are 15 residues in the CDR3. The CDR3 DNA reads TGTGCCAGCAGCGCACGGGACAGGGTGAACTACGAGCAGTACTTC. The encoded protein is CASSARDRVNYEQYF.

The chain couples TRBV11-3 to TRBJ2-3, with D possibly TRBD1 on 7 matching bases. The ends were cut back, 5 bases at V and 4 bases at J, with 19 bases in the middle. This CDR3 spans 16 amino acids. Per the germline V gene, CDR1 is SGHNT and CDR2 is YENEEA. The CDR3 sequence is CASSPGTAGGPDTQYF. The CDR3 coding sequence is TGTGCCAGCAGCCCCGGGACAGCCGGGGGCCCAGATACGCAGTATTTT.

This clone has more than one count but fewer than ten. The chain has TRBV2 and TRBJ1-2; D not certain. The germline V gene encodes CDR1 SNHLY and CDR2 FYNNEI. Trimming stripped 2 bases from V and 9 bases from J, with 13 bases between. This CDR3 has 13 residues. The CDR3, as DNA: TGTGCCAGCAGTGAAAGACGGGAAGATCGCTACACCTTC. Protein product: CASSERREDRYTF.

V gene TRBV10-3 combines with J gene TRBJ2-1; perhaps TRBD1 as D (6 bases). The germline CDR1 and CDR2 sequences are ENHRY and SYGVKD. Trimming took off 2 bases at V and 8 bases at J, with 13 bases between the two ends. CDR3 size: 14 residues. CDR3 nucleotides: TGTGCCATCAGTGAGCGCACAGGGTTCTATGAGCAGTTCTTC. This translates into CAISERTGFYEQFF.

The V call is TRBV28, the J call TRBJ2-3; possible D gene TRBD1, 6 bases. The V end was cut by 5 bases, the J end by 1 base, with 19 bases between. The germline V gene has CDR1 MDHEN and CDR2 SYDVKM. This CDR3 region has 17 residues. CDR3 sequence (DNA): TGTGCCAGCAGTCCCCTGGGGACACTACTGGGCACAGATACGCAGTATTTT. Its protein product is CASSPLGTLLGTDTQYF. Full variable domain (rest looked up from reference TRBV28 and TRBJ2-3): DVKVTQSSRYLVKRTGEKVFLECVQDMDHENMFWYRQDPGLGLRLIYFSYDVKMKEKGDIPEGYSVSREKKERFSLILESASTNQTSMYLCASSPLGTLLGTDTQYFGPGTRLTVL.

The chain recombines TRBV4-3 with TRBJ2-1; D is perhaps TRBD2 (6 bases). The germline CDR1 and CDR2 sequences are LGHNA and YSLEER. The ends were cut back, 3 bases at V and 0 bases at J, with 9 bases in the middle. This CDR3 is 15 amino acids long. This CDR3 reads CASSHLAPSYNEQFF. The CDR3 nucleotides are TGCGCCAGCAGCCACCTAGCGCCCTCCTACAATGAGCAGTTCTTC.

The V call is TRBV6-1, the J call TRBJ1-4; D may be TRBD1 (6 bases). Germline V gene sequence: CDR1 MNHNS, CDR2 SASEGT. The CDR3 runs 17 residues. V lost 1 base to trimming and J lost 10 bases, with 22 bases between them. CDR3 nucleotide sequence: TGTGCCAGCAGTGAAGTGGGGGAGGGGGAGGAGAGAAGAAAACTGTTTTTT. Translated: CASSEVGEGEERRKLFF.

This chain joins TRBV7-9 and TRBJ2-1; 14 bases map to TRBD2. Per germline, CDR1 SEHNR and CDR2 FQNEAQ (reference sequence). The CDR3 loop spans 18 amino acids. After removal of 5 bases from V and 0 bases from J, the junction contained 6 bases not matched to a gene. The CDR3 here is CASSRGLAGASSYNEQFF. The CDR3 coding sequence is TGTGCCAGCAGCCGGGGACTAGCGGGAGCTAGCTCCTACAATGAGCAGTTCTTC. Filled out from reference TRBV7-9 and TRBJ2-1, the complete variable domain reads DTGVSQNPRHKITKRGQNVTFRCDPISEHNRLYWYRQTLGQGPEFLTYFQNEAQLEKSRLLSDRFSAERPKGSFSTLEIQRTEQGDSAMYLCASSRGLAGASSYNEQFFGPGTRLTVL.

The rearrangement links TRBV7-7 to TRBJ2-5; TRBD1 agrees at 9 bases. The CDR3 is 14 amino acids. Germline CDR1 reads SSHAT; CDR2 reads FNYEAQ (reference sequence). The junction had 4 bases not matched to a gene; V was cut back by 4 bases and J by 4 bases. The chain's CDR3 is CASSSTGGLETQYF. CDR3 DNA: TGTGCCAGCAGCTCCACAGGGGGCTTAGAGACCCAGTACTTC. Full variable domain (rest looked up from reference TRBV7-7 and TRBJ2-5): GAGVSQSPRYKVTKRGQDVTLRCDPISSHATLYWYQQALGQGPEFLTYFNYEAQPDKSGLPSDRFSAERPEGSISTLTIQRTEQRDSAMYRCASSSTGGLETQYFGPGTRLLVL.